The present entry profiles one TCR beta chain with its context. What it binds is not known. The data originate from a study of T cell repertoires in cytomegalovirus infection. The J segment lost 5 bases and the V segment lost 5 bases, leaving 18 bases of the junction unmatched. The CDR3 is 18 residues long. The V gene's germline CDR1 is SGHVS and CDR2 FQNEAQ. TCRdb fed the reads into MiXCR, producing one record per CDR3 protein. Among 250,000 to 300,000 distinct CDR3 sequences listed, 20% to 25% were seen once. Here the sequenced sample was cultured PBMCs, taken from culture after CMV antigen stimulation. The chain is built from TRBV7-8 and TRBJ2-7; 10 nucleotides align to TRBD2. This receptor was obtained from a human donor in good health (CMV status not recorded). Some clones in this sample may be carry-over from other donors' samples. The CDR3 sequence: CASSHRGLAGDRRNEQYF. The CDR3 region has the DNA TGTGCCAGCAGCCACCGCGGTCTAGCGGGAGATCGAAGGAACGAGCAGTACTTC.